Sequencing of this TCR beta chain was carried out in a study of T cell responses to AZD1222 COVID-19 vaccine. Trimming stripped 8 bases from V and 5 bases from J, with 16 bases between. The germline V gene has CDR1 MNHEY and CDR2 SVGAGI. The CDR3 spans 13 residues. TCRdb keeps only in-frame clones here, not all; method: immunoSEQ multiplex PCR. The sample has some 120,000 clones; roughly 84% are singletons. The origin of this receptor is an adult in good health. Sequences were derived from peripheral blood, sampled on day 0 of AZD1222 vaccination. The rearrangement joins TRBV6-5 to TRBJ2-7; perhaps TRBD2 as D (7 bases). CDR3 protein: CASGLGGLNEQYF. Written as DNA, the CDR3 is TGTGCCAGCGGGTTGGGGGGGCTCAACGAGCAGTACTTC.